This TCR beta chain was identified in a study of blood T cells in healthy people across ages. Points from the study as a whole: Long-lived and aged donors differed, with more naive CD4+ cells and higher diversity in the long-lived. The recorded TCR beta diversity per million T cells decreased in a roughly linear manner with age.

A second roughly 6 to 12 cycle PCR used barcoded and J-beta primers. TCRdb re-called the 5' RACE reads through MiXCR, storing one row per CDR3 protein. The profile shows roughly 1.9 million distinct CDR3 sequences, about 39% of them singletons. The CDR3 covers 16 residues. In germline, CDR1 is SGHRS, CDR2 YFSETQ. V lost 0 bases and J lost 1, with 11 bases in between. A note on this clonotype: Its antigen remains unknown.

Sequencing input: blood. The V gene is TRBV5-1, the J gene TRBJ2-1; D unresolved. The sequence derives from a human donor in good health. The CDR3 loop is CASSLVGSLSYNEQFF. The CDR3 bases are TGCGCCAGCAGCTTGGTTGGTAGCCTTTCCTACAATGAGCAGTTCTTC.